A single sample is the source of the 20 T cell receptor beta chains below, sequenced in a study of blood T cell repertoires in COVID-19. TCRdb's table, derived via immunoSEQ multiplex PCR, lists solely in-frame clones and lacks some. The repertoire has around 250,000 clones, 90% of them found once; the top ten carry approximately 0.9%. The sample comprised PBMCs or T cells enriched from blood (not recorded which). These receptor sequences come from a man aged 45 to 65 who had been exposed to COVID-19.

The chain links TRBV3-1 (or the pseudogene TRBV3-2) to TRBJ2-3; 8 nucleotides line up with TRBD2. The CDR3 runs to 15 residues. The trim removed 4 bases at V and 1 base at J, leaving 4 bases unmatched. Germline CDR1 reads LGHDT; CDR2 reads YNNKEL (reference sequence). The CDR3 reads CASSPLAGGTDTQYF. CDR3 coding DNA: TGTGCCAGCAGCCCCCTAGCGGGTGGCACAGATACGCAGTATTTT.

The V gene is TRBV10-3, the J gene TRBJ1-6, with D possibly TRBD1 on 5 matching bases. The CDR3 covers 13 residues. Per germline, CDR1 ENHRY and CDR2 SYGVKD. With 3 bases removed from V and 9 bases from J, the gap between germline ends came to 9 bases. The CDR3 DNA reads as TGTGCCATCAGTGACCAGGGTATTTCACCCCTCCACTTT. Its protein is CAISDQGISPLHF.

The CDR3 sequence: CASSLDRGVTEAFF. The DNA of the CDR3 is TGTGCCAGCAGTCTGGACAGGGGCGTCACTGAAGCTTTCTTT. The chain is built from TRBV6-5 and TRBJ1-1; 9 bases fit TRBD1. The CDR3 spans 14 residues. Germline assignment: CDR1 MNHEY and CDR2 SVGAGI. The ends lost 5 bases at V and 4 bases at J; junction bases unmatched: 5.

Of note for this clone: The junction departs from the called germline gene at one end, perhaps through a read error. DNA for the CDR3: TGTGCCAGCAGTCCCCGCAGGGACTCCTACAAGCAGTACTTC. Its protein product is CASSPRRDSYKQYF. The chain is built from TRBV6-5 and TRBJ2-7; possible D gene TRBD2, 6 bases. Looked up from germline, CDR1 is MNHEY and CDR2 is SVGAGI. The CDR3 covers 14 residues.

The V call is TRBV11-3, the J call TRBJ1-2; tentatively, D is TRBD1 (5 bases). This CDR3 has 12 amino acids. V lost 4 bases to trimming and J lost 4 bases, with 7 bases between them. Germline-derived CDR1 and CDR2 are SGHNT and YENEEA. The CDR3 region has the DNA TGTGCCAGCAGCTCAGGGTCCTATGGCTACACCTTC. Translation gives CASSSGSYGYTF.

Here the CDR3 DNA reads TGTGCCAGCAGTTTAGGGAGCTCCTACAATGAGCAGTTCTTC. It is translated as CASSLGSSYNEQFF. The genes are TRBV2 and TRBJ2-1, with D possibly TRBD2 on 5 matching bases. The germline CDR1 and CDR2 sequences are SNHLY and FYNNEI. Trimming took off 5 bases at V and 0 bases at J, with 8 bases between the two ends. The CDR3 covers 14 residues. Combining the CDR3 with reference TRBV2 and TRBJ2-1 gives the whole variable domain EPEVTQTPSHQVTQMGQEVILRCVPISNHLYFYWYRQILGQKVEFLVSFYNNEISEKSEIFDDQFSVERPDGSNFTLKIRSTKLEDSAMYFCASSLGSSYNEQFFGPGTRLTVL.

The chain has TRBV11-3 and TRBJ1-2; D remains ambiguous. Germline values: CDR1 SGHNT, CDR2 YENEEA. This CDR3 spans 15 amino acids. The V and J ends lost 0 bases and 2 bases respectively, with 10 bases between them. The CDR3 bases are TGTGCCAGCAGCTTAGAGCCCGAGAGAAACTATGGCTACACCTTC. This gives the protein CASSLEPERNYGYTF.

This clone appeared once. The chain carries TRBV5-1 and TRBJ2-5, with D possibly being TRBD2 (5 bases). The length of the CDR3 is 14 residues. The V end lost 3 bases, the J end lost 4 bases, and 13 bases lay between the germline ends. Germline V gives CDR1 SGHRS, CDR2 YFSETQ. The CDR3, as DNA: TGCGCCAGCAGCTCCTCCCTAGCTGGAGAGACCCAGTACTTC. Protein sequence: CASSSSLAGETQYF.

The chain joins TRBV30 to TRBJ1-5; 7 positions match TRBD1. The germline CDR1 and CDR2 sequences are GTSNPN and SVGIG (reference sequence). V lost 5 bases, J lost 3 bases, and 4 bases stayed unmatched. The CDR3 contains 13 residues. Here the CDR3 DNA reads TGTGCCTGGGGGGACAGTGCCAATCAGCCCCAGCATTTT. Translated: CAWGDSANQPQHF.

The chain links TRBV5-1 to TRBJ1-4; D gene ambiguous. Germline CDR1 is SGHRS and CDR2 is YFSETQ. V was trimmed by 5 bases and J by 8 bases, leaving 16 bases between them. CDR3 length: 14 amino acids. CDR3 coding DNA: TGCGCCAGCAGACCTAGTCCCGATTGGGAAAAACTGTTTTTT. Translating it yields CASRPSPDWEKLFF.

The chain joins TRBV7-3 to TRBJ2-1; D call uncertain. The CDR3 loop spans 16 amino acids. V lost 0 bases, J lost 0 bases, and 9 bases lay in between. The germline V gene encodes CDR1 SGHTA and CDR2 FQGTGA. The DNA for the CDR3 is TGTGCCAGCAGCTTAACGTATGTTAGCTCCTACAATGAGCAGTTCTTC. Translating gives CASSLTYVSSYNEQFF.

The chain is built from TRBV6-4 and TRBJ1-1; 7 bases fit TRBD1. Germline assignment: CDR1 MRHNA and CDR2 SNTAGT. J gave up 5 bases and V 4 bases, and 10 bases lay outside the gene matches. The CDR3 length is 15 residues. The CDR3 DNA reads TGTGCCAGCAGTGTTTCAGACAGGGTGGGAACTGAAGCTTTCTTT. Its translation is CASSVSDRVGTEAFF.

The chain is built from TRBV5-1 and TRBJ1-1; TRBD1 matches at 8 bases. CDR1 SGHRS and CDR2 YFSETQ come from the germline V gene. CDR3 length equals 14 residues. After removal of 1 base from V and 5 bases from J, the junction contained 4 bases not matched to a gene. CDR3 sequence reads: CASSLRTGGTEAFF. CDR3 in DNA: TGCGCCAGCAGCTTGAGAACAGGGGGTACTGAAGCTTTCTTT.

The chain couples TRBV6-5 to TRBJ1-3, with a possible D match to TRBD1 (5 bases). This CDR3 comprises 15 residues. V was pared by 6 bases and J by 0 bases, with 12 bases between. CDR1 and CDR2 (germline): MNHEY, SVGAGI. The CDR3 coding sequence is TGTGCCAGCAGCGGAACAGGAGTCTCTGGAAACACCATATATTTT. As protein: CASSGTGVSGNTIYF.

The rearrangement links TRBV7-8 to TRBJ2-7; TRBD2 matches 7 bases. J was trimmed by 0 bases and V by 1 base; bases with no gene match: 3. CDR1 is SGHVS and CDR2 is FQNEAQ in the germline V gene. The CDR3 is made up of 15 amino acids. The CDR3 DNA follows: TGTGCCAGCAGCTTAGTAGCGGGCGGCTCCTACGAGCAGTACGTC. It specifies CASSLVAGGSYEQYV.

This clone has just a few counts. V is TRBV4-2 and J is TRBJ1-2; 11 bases fit TRBD1. Losses at the gene ends were 3 bases for V and 7 bases for J; bases not matched to a gene: 4. CDR1 LGHNA and CDR2 YNFKEQ come from the germline V gene. The CDR3 runs to 14 residues. CDR3 DNA: TGTGCCAGCAGCCAGGGACAGGGGGTTATTGGCTACACCTTC. The encoded protein is CASSQGQGVIGYTF.

The genes are TRBV5-3 and TRBJ2-1; TRBD2 matches 10 bases. TRBV5-3 is an ORF, and what it does is uncertain. Unmatched junction bases numbered 23, after V lost 4 bases and J lost 4 bases. This CDR3 spans 21 amino acids. CDR3 amino acids: CARSRLGTPILAGVVYNEQFF. CDR3 bases: TGTGCCAGAAGCCGACTCGGGACCCCTATCCTAGCGGGAGTGGTTTACAATGAGCAGTTCTTC.

The genes are TRBV28 and TRBJ2-6; weak D call: TRBD1 (6 bases). Looked up from germline, CDR1 is MDHEN and CDR2 is SYDVKM. Trimming took off 5 bases at V and 4 bases at J, with 12 bases between the two ends. There are 15 residues in the CDR3. The CDR3 sequence: CASSPSGEGANVLTF. The DNA for the CDR3 is TGTGCCAGCAGTCCTTCAGGGGAGGGGGCCAACGTCCTGACTTTC. Combining the CDR3 with reference TRBV28 and TRBJ2-6 gives the whole variable domain DVKVTQSSRYLVKRTGEKVFLECVQDMDHENMFWYRQDPGLGLRLIYFSYDVKMKEKGDIPEGYSVSREKKERFSLILESASTNQTSMYLCASSPSGEGANVLTFGAGSRLTVL.

The chain combines TRBV7-2 with TRBJ1-5; D is perhaps TRBD1 (6 bases). Trimming cost V 5 bases and J 2 bases, with 13 bases left between them. From germline, CDR1 is SGHTA and CDR2 FQGNSA. The CDR3 consists of 15 residues. CDR3 amino acids: CASSEQGSRNQPQHF. The CDR3 DNA follows: TGTGCCAGCAGCGAACAGGGAAGCCGCAATCAGCCCCAGCATTTT.

The chain employs TRBV29-1 and TRBJ1-1; 10 bases are shared with TRBD1. The germline gives CDR1 SQVTM, CDR2 ANQGSEA. The CDR3 has 15 residues. This CDR3 is CSLRRGTGENTEAFF. The CDR3 DNA reads as TGCAGTCTCCGACGCGGGACAGGGGAGAACACTGAAGCTTTCTTT.